This T cell receptor (beta chain) was identified in a study of monozygotic twins with cystic fibrosis. Study-wide results and caveats: In this small cohort, shared CDR3 numbers showed no association with age, concordance or disease severity. Monozygotic CF twins shared more identical nucleotide clonotypes than unrelated patients.

The method was immunoSEQ multiplex PCR; TCRdb's version includes in-frame clones alone and lacks a portion of them. The sample consists of about 35,000 clones, around 65% of them appearing once. About this clone: Its antigen is undetermined.

The origin of this receptor is a girl between 10 and 17 years old with cystic fibrosis. The sequenced material came from blood.

CDR3 nucleotides: TGTGCCAGCAGCTTGCTGGTATCCCGGGTCGACACCGGGGAGCTGTTTTTT. Its protein is CASSLLVSRVDTGELFF. The chain is built from TRBV5-4 and TRBJ2-2; D call uncertain. Germline-derived CDR1 and CDR2 are SGHNT and YYREEE (reference sequence). Deletions cut 1 base from V and 3 bases from J, with 16 bases between. The CDR3 totals 17 residues.